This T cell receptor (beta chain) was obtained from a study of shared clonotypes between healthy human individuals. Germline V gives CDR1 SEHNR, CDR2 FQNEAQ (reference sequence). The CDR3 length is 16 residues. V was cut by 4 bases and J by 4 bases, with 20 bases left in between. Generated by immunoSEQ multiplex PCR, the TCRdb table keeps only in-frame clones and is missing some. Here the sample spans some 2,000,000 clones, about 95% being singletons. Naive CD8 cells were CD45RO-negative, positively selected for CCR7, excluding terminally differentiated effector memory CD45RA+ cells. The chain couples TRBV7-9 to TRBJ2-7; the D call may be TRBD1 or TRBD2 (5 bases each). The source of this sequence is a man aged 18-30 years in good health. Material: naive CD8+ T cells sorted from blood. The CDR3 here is CASSSTGTQGMYEQYF. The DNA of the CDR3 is TGTGCCAGCAGCTCGACCGGGACCCAGGGTATGTACGAGCAGTACTTC.